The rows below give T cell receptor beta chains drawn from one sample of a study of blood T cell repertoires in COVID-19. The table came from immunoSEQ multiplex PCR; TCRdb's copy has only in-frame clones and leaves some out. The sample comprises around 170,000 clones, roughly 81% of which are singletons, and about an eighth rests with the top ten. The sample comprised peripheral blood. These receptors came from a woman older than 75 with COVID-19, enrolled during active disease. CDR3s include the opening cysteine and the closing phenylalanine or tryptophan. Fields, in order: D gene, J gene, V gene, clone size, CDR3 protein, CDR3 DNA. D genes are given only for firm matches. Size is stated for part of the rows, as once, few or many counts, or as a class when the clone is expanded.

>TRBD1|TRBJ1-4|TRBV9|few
CASSVGKYSQGANEKLFF
TGTGCCAGCAGCGTAGGAAAGTACAGCCAGGGGGCTAATGAAAAACTGTTTTTT
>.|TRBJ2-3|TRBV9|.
CASSARQLADTQYF
TGTGCCAGCAGCGCCCGACAGTTGGCAGATACGCAGTATTTT
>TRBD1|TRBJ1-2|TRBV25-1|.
CASSPQGRYGYTF
TGTGCCAGCAGTCCACAGGGGAGGTATGGCTACACCTTC
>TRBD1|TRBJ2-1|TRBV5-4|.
CASSFAGQGSSYNEQFF
TGTGCCAGCAGCTTTGCGGGACAGGGGAGCTCCTACAATGAGCAGTTCTTC
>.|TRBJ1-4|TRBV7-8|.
CASSRAALNEKLFF
TGTGCCAGCAGCCGAGCGGCTCTTAATGAAAAACTGTTTTTT
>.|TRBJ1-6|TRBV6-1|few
CASSEGGSPLHF
TGTGCCAGCAGTGAGGGAGGATCACCCCTCCACTTT
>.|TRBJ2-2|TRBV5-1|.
CASSLAAGNTGELFF
TGCGCCAGCAGCTTGGCAGCGGGGAACACCGGGGAGCTGTTTTTT
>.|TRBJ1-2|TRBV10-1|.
CASSENISRDGYTF
TGCGCCAGCAGTGAGAATATTAGCAGGGATGGCTACACCTTC
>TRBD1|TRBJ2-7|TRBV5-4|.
CASSLRQGTVFVEQYF
TGTGCCAGCAGCTTGAGACAGGGTACGGTTTTCGTCGAGCAGTACTTC
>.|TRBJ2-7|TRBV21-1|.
CASSETSGRADSHEQYF
TGTGCCAGCAGCGAGACTAGCGGGAGGGCCGACAGCCACGAGCAGTACTTC
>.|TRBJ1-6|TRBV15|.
CATSRDQAVKDSNSPLHF
TGTGCCACCAGCAGAGATCAGGCAGTCAAGGATTCGAATTCACCCCTCCACTTT
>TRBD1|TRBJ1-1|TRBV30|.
CAWDRGKGTEAFF
TGTGCCTGGGACAGGGGAAAGGGCACTGAAGCTTTCTTT
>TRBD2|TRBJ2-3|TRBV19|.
CASRGGTSGTYTQYF
TGTGCCAGTAGGGGTGGGACTAGCGGAACATATACGCAGTATTTT
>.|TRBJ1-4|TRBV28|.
CASSSHATNEKLFF
TGTGCCAGCAGCAGTCACGCAACTAATGAAAAACTGTTTTTT
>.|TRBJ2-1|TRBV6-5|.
CASSYGGNEQFF
TGTGCCAGCAGTTACGGGGGGAATGAGCAGTTCTTC
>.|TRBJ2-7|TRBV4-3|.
CASSHFEQYF
TGCGCCAGCAGCCACTTCGAGCAGTACTTC
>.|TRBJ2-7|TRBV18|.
CASSPDSYEQYF
TGTGCCAGCTCACCGGACAGCTACGAGCAGTACTTC
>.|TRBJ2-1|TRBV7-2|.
CASSLGAGYNEQFF
TGTGCCAGCAGCTTAGGGGCGGGTTACAATGAGCAGTTCTTC
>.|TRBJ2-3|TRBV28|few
CASSSRDTTDTQYF
TGTGCCAGCAGTAGTCGGGACACCACAGATACGCAGTATTTT
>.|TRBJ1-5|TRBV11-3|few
CASSLNGQTNQPQHF
TGTGCCAGCAGCTTAAACGGACAGACTAATCAGCCCCAGCATTTT
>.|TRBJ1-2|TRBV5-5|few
CASSPEVEGYGYTF
TGTGCCAGCAGCCCGGAGGTAGAAGGGTATGGCTACACCTTC
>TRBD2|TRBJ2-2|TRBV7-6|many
CASSLGAGGPGAGELFF
TGTGCCAGCAGCTTAGGAGCGGGGGGGCCTGGGGCCGGGGAGCTGTTTTTT
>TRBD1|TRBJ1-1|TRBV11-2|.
CASSLGRQGRTEAFF
TGTGCCAGCAGCTTAGGGAGACAGGGTCGGACTGAAGCTTTCTTT
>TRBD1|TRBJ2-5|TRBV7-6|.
CASSLEVPGQGSGEETQYF
TGTGCCAGCAGCTTAGAGGTACCGGGACAGGGGAGTGGGGAAGAGACCCAGTACTTC
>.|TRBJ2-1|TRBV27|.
CASSLWGNYYNEQFF
TGTGCCAGCAGTTTATGGGGCAACTACTACAATGAGCAGTTCTTC
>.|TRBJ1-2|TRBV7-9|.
CASSFIPGGGYTF
TGTGCCAGCAGCTTTATCCCGGGTGGAGGCTACACCTTC
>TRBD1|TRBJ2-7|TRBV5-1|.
CASSLALQGAYEQYF
TGCGCCAGCAGCTTGGCTCTCCAGGGGGCTTACGAGCAGTACTTC
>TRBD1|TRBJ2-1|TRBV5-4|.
CASSPLRDRDDEQFF
TGTGCCAGCAGCCCACTCCGGGACAGGGACGATGAGCAGTTCTTC
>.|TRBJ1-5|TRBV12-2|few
CASRSCGNQPQHF
TGTGCAAGTCGCTCATGCGGCAATCAGCCCCAGCATTTT
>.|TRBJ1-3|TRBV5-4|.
CASSSAGTRSGNTIYF
TGTGCCAGCAGCTCGGCAGGCACTCGCTCTGGAAACACCATATATTTT
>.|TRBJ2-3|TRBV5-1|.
CASSLDAGRTDTQYF
TGCGCCAGCAGCTTGGATGCGGGGCGCACAGATACGCAGTATTTT
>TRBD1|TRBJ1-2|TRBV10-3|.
CAIEEGAGYGYTF
TGTGCCATCGAGGAGGGGGCGGGCTATGGCTACACCTTC
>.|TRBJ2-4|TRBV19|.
CASSPQGVGNIQYF
TGTGCCAGTAGTCCTCAGGGCGTCGGGAACATTCAGTACTTC
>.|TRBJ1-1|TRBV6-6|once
CASSYSPRARGTEAFF
TGTGCCAGCAGTTACTCCCCCAGGGCCAGGGGCACTGAAGCTTTCTTT
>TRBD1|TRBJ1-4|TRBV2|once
CASSWTGRVEKLFF
TGTGCCAGCAGCTGGACAGGGAGGGTGGAAAAACTGTTTTTT
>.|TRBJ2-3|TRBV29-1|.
CSVETGGFSTDTQYF
TGCAGCGTTGAGACCGGCGGGTTTAGCACAGATACGCAGTATTTT
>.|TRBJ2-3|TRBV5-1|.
CASSLEPSDTQYF
TGCGCCAGCAGCTTGGAGCCTTCAGATACGCAGTATTTT
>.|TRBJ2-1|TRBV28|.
CASSTRVPRPDYPLQDEQFF
TGTGCCAGCAGTACCCGCGTACCCCGCCCGGACTACCCACTACAAGATGAGCAGTTCTTC
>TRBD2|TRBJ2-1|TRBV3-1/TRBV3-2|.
CASSQEGTRPIF
TGTGCCAGCAGCCAAGAAGGGACTAGGCCGATCTTC
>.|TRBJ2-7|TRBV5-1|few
CASSPTGYEQYF
TGCGCCAGCAGCCCCACGGGGTACGAGCAGTACTTC
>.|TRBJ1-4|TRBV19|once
CASTPRGTNEKLFF
TGTGCCAGTACCCCCAGGGGAACTAATGAAAAACTGTTTTTT
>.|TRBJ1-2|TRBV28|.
CASRPPTGGGRYGYTF
TGTGCCAGCAGGCCTCCCACGGGGGGAGGGAGGTATGGCTACACCTTC
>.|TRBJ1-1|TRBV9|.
CASSPRSAPMNTEAFF
TGTGCCAGCAGCCCCCGGAGCGCGCCAATGAACACTGAAGCTTTCTTT
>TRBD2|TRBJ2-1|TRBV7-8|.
CASSLTSVSYNEQFF
TGTGCCAGCAGCTTAACTAGCGTCTCCTACAATGAGCAGTTCTTC
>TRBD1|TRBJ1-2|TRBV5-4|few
CASSWGDSPNYGYTF
TGTGCCAGCAGCTGGGGGGACAGCCCTAACTATGGCTACACCTTC
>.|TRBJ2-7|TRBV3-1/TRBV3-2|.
CASSQSSGYWITEQYF
TGTGCCAGCAGCCAATCTTCAGGGTACTGGATTACCGAGCAGTACTTC
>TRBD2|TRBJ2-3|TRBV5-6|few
CASSPRLAGGPDTQYF
TGTGCCAGCAGCCCCAGACTAGCGGGAGGGCCAGATACGCAGTATTTT
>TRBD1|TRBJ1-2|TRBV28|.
CASSLGGQGAVFGYTF
TGTGCCAGCAGTTTAGGGGGACAGGGGGCGGTTTTTGGCTACACCTTC
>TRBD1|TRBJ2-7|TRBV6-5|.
CASRRTGAPYEQYF
TGTGCCAGCAGGCGGACAGGGGCCCCCTACGAGCAGTACTTC
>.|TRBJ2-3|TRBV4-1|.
CASSQLREGTDTQYF
TGCGCCAGCAGCCAACTCAGGGAGGGCACAGATACGCAGTATTTT
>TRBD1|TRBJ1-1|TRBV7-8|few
CATHRGRGEAFF
TGTGCCACTCACAGGGGAAGGGGTGAAGCTTTCTTT
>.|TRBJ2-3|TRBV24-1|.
CATGREVSDTQYF
TGTGCCACGGGCAGGGAGGTTTCAGATACGCAGTATTTT
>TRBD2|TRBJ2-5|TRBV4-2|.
CASSRGGEETQYF
TGTGCCAGCAGCCGCGGGGGAGAAGAGACCCAGTACTTC
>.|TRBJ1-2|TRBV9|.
CASSITTANYGYTF
TGTGCCAGCAGCATAACGACAGCTAACTATGGCTACACCTTC
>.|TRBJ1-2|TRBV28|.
CASSSAQPPNYGYTF
TGTGCCAGCAGTTCCGCACAGCCGCCGAACTATGGCTACACCTTC
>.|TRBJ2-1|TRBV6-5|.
CASSYVTSTHPNEQFF
TGTGCCAGCAGTTACGTGACTAGTACCCACCCCAATGAGCAGTTCTTC
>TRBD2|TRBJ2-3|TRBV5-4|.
CASSLDSGGLGDTQYF
TGTGCCAGCAGCTTAGATAGCGGGGGATTGGGAGATACGCAGTATTTT